This T cell receptor (beta chain) was observed in a study of CD8 T cells in Susac syndrome (dated by TCRdb to about 2019). About the study as a whole: The study used repertoire sequencing to test whether antigen drove CD8+ T cell activation and differentiation in Susac syndrome. What the research found in general, with its limitations: The number of individuals in the TCR sequencing and HLA analysis was acknowledged as relatively small.

High-throughput TCR beta sequencing profiled peripheral blood CD8+ and CD4+ T cells from healthy donors, Susac syndrome patients and multiple sclerosis patients. Healthy donors were age- and sex-matched controls. Bulk CD8+ and CD4+ T cells were purified by magnetic negative isolation, whereas CD8+ TEMRA cells were enriched by FACS. Blood was collected in EDTA tubes and processed within 24 hours, with PBMCs isolated through density gradient centrifugation. PBMCs intended for TCR sequencing were frozen in liquid nitrogen and were later thawed in a 37 degrees C water bath. Purity of sorted or isolated CD4+, CD8+ and CD8+ TEMRA cells was at least 90%. Trimming accounts for 2 bases at V and 7 bases at J, while the number of junction bases matched to no gene is 4. Including cysteine and phenylalanine, the CDR3 has 14 amino acids. The DNA shown is the 42-base CDR3, in frame from base 1. CDR1 and CDR2 are read off the germline V gene (reference sequence) as LGHDT and YNNKEL.

Regarding this clonotype: The target of this receptor is not known. Within one base of it there is no much larger clone, and no base qualities were kept.

RNA was extracted with the RNeasy kit and about 0.5 to 1 ug was reverse transcribed using random hexamers. The immunoSEQ multiplex PCR assay, which covers 54 Vbeta and 13 Jbeta segments, was used to amplify TCR beta CDR3 regions. To correct PCR amplification bias, a synthetic template baseline was used for both primer optimization and computational correction. In the authors' own workflow: Only productive sequences were kept, with reads annotated to V, D and J genes according to IMGT and analyzed in immunoSEQ Analyzer. Clonality was computed as one minus Shannon entropy normalized by log2 of the number of productive unique sequences. For each patient and control, public and private clones were evaluated within the 100 most prevalent clones. Clones were defined as Susac-specific when absent from the healthy and MS cohorts, from over a thousand published viral clones and from other ImmuneACCESS disease sequences. Clones were called with MiXCR by TCRdb after fastp trimmed the public reads at Q25, and only in-frame beta chains were retained. CDR3 protein duplicates are merged, each entry listing the most common genes and DNA. TCRdb's processing, not the authors', yielded these V and J calls. In this sample the table shows about 130,000 distinct CDR3 sequences, about 96% of which occur a single time. The ten largest clones represent more than 0.095% of the sample.

The V and J segments used are TRBV3-1 and TRBJ2-4, with 8 bases in between that match TRBD1. The receptor comes from a human donor in good health. Material: CD4+ T cells from PBMCs. The DNA sequence follows: TGTGCCAGCAGCCAACGGACAGGGATCAACATTCAGTACTTC. Translated, it reads CASSQRTGINIQYF.